Listed below are T cell receptor beta chains from one sample, sequenced in a study of neurological immune-mediated disorders. TCRdb fed the 5' RACE reads into MiXCR, producing one record per CDR3 protein. The repertoire holds tens of thousands of distinct CDR3 sequences, with about 3.1% as singletons. Material: PBMCs. Receptors originate from a woman under 40 with multiple sclerosis. Each CDR3 is given with its conserved first and last residue. The D gene is left open where the match is weak. A row's size may be missing; if present it is once, few, many or a size class.

size	J	V	D	DNA	CDR3
many	TRBJ2-5	TRBV5-1	-	TGCGCCAGCAGACACCCGGGATCGGGGGAGACCCAGTACTTC	CASRHPGSGETQYF
many	TRBJ1-2	TRBV12-3/TRBV12-4	-	TGTGCCAGCAGACCCCGCGGGGGAGGGGGGGGCGGAGGCTACACCTTC	CASRPRGGGGGGGYTF
many	TRBJ2-7	TRBV15	TRBD1	TGTGCCACCAGCAGAAAAACCGGGACAGGGGTGCAGTACTTC	CATSRKTGTGVQYF
many	TRBJ1-1	TRBV7-2	-	TGTGCCAGCAGCTTAGGTTTAGGGACGAACACTGAAGCTTTCTTT	CASSLGLGTNTEAFF
many	TRBJ1-1	TRBV20-1	TRBD1	TGCAGTGCTAGGACAGGGCTTTTGAACACTGAAGCTTTCTTT	CSARTGLLNTEAFF
many	TRBJ1-1	TRBV7-9	-	TGTGCCAGCAGCCGAACCCGGGAAGCTGAAGCTTTCTTT	CASSRTREAEAFF
few	TRBJ1-1	TRBV7-2	-	TGTGCCAGCAGCCATCCGGGAAAGGGGAACACTGAAGCTTTCTTT	CASSHPGKGNTEAFF
many	TRBJ1-4	TRBV20-1	-	TGCAGTGCCGCGGATGTGGATGAAAAACTGTTTTTT	CSAADVDEKLFF
few	TRBJ1-5	TRBV2	-	TGTGCCAGCAGTGACCGAGGACAGCCTAATCAGCCCCAGAATTTT	CASSDRGQPNQPQNF
many	TRBJ2-1	TRBV7-8	-	TGTGCCAGCAGCACCCGGGCTCGTTCCTACAATGAGCAGTTCTTC	CASSTRARSYNEQFF
many	TRBJ2-1	TRBV20-1	-	TGCAGTGCTAGTAGGCCCTTAGCGAACCTTAACAATGAGCAGTTCTTC	CSASRPLANLNNEQFF
many	TRBJ1-5	TRBV12-3/TRBV12-4	TRBD1	TGTGCCAGCAGTTTATTCGGGACAGGGGAACCGCCCCAGAATTTT	CASSLFGTGEPPQNF
many	TRBJ2-7	TRBV27	TRBD2	TGTGCCAGCAGTTTACTAGCGGGAGGTATCTACGAGCAGTACTTC	CASSLLAGGIYEQYF
many	TRBJ2-1	TRBV20-1	TRBD2	TGCAGTGCCAGACTGACTAGCGGGCACCTTTACAATGAGCAGTTCTTC	CSARLTSGHLYNEQFF
-	TRBJ2-5	TRBV20-1	TRBD2	TGCAGTGCCCCAAGACCGGGGGGGTACGGGGAGACCCAGTACTTC	CSAPRPGGYGETQYF
many	TRBJ1-1	TRBV7-8	-	TGTGCCAGCAGAAAATTAACCCGGGCCACAACGACTGAAGCTTTCTTT	CASRKLTRATTTEAFF
many	TRBJ2-4	TRBV20-1	TRBD1	TGCAGTGCTGCGACACCCGGGACAGGTTTGAGCGCCAAAAACATTCAGTACTTC	CSAATPGTGLSAKNIQYF